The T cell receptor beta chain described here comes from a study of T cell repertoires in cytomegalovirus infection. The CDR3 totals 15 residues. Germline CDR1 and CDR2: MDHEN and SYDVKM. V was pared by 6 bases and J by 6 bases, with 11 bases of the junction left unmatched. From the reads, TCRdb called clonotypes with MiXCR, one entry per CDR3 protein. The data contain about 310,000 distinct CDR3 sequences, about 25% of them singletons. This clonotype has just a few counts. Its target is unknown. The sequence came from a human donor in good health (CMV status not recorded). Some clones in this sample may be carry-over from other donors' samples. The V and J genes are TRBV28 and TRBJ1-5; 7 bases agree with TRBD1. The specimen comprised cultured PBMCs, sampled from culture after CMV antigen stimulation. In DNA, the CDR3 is TGTGCCAGCAGCCGCCCGACAGGGTTGCCTCAGCCCCAGCATTTT. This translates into CASSRPTGLPQPQHF.